Reported below is one T cell receptor (beta chain). No antigen is known for it. A much larger clone differs by one base, so this may be a read error. This CDR3 comprises 14 residues. The V gene's germline CDR1 is SGHRS and CDR2 YFSETQ. TCR beta cDNA libraries included unique molecular identifiers. When about 0.95 to 10 million T cells were used, they gave some 520,000 cDNA molecules. Each CDR3 protein is one row after TCRdb ran MiXCR on the PCR reads. The sample consists of about 180,000 distinct CDR3 sequences, 25% to 35% of them appearing once. This sample was included in a study of post-analysis software for immune sequencing data. In the study overall: Some patients lacked subtype; others had relapsing-remitting, secondary progressive or progressive-relapsing disease.

Study outcomes and limitations: Higher frequency in patients than in controls was seen for about five TRBV segments, with TRBV5-6, TRBV5-1 and TRBV20-1 among them. A significant reduction in normalized Chao1 diversity was observed in multiple sclerosis patients versus controls. Same-batch preparations were strongly co-clustered by F measure.

Sequencing used blood. This chain joins TRBV5-1 and TRBJ2-5; 8 bases are shared with TRBD1. The sequence came from a girl aged 5 to 17 with multiple sclerosis. In DNA, the CDR3 is TGCGCCAGCAGCCGCGGACAGGGTCTGGAGATCCAGTACTTC. Amino acid sequence: CASSRGQGLEIQYF. Full variable domain (remainder filled in from reference TRBV5-1 and TRBJ2-5): KAGVTQTPRYLIKTRGQQVTLSCSPISGHRSVSWYQQTPGQGLQFLFEYFSETQRNKGNFPGRFSGRQFSNSRSEMNVSTLELGDSALYLCASSRGQGLEIQYFGPGTRLLVL.